The 17 T cell receptor beta chains in this list originate from one sample, sequenced in a study of OX40 agonist ivuxolimab in advanced cancers. Libraries were prepared by immunoSEQ multiplex PCR; TCRdb keeps only in-frame clonotypes and omits some of them. The profile shows 50,000 to 60,000 clones, 75% to 90% of them singletons. The input for sequencing was CD4+ or CD8+ T cells sorted from blood, taken in a trial of the OX40 agonist ivuxolimab. The receptors derive from an adult with an advanced solid tumor such as melanoma, head and neck, liver or kidney cancer.

This clone was seen a single time. V and J are TRBV5-5 and TRBJ1-5, with TRBD1 as a possible D gene (6 bases). V was pared by 1 base and J by 2 bases, with 7 bases between. CDR3 size: 14 residues. CDR1 SGHKS and CDR2 YYEKEE come from the germline V gene (reference sequence). DNA of the CDR3: TGTGCCAGCAGCTTGCGACAGGGCAATCAGCCCCAGCATTTT. Translation gives CASSLRQGNQPQHF.

The sample holds one count of this clone. This chain links TRBV27 with TRBJ2-7, with 8 positions matching TRBD2. Trimming took 6 bases from V and 2 from J; bases not matched to a gene: 12. The CDR3 contains 16 residues. Germline CDR1 is MNHEY and CDR2 is SMNVEV (reference sequence). CDR3 region: CASSKPPTSGPYEQYF. As DNA, the CDR3 is TGTGCCAGCAGCAAGCCCCCCACTAGCGGTCCCTACGAGCAGTACTTC.

The chain couples TRBV29-1 to TRBJ1-2, with D maybe TRBD1 (5 bases). CDR1 SQVTM and CDR2 ANQGSEA come from the germline V gene. This CDR3 has 12 amino acids. Between the trimmed V and J ends, which lost 1 base and 6 bases, there was a span of 9 bases. The CDR3 loop is CSVEGGYDGYTF. As DNA, the CDR3 is TGCAGCGTTGAAGGGGGCTACGATGGCTACACCTTC.

CDR3 loop: CASSLGHRDLYEQYF. CDR3 nucleotide sequence: TGCGCCAGCAGCCTAGGCCACCGGGACCTCTACGAGCAGTACTTC. The V call is TRBV5-1, the J call TRBJ2-7; tentatively, D is TRBD1 or TRBD2 (5 bases each). The CDR3 totals 15 residues. CDR1 is SGHRS and CDR2 is YFSETQ in the germline V gene. The germline V and J ends were trimmed by 4 bases and 3 bases, with 17 bases remaining between them.

The J gene is TRBJ1-2, the V gene TRBV18; D uncertain. V dropped 6 bases and J dropped 0 bases, with 8 bases sitting between them. The CDR3 loop spans 13 amino acids. Germline-derived CDR1 and CDR2 are KGHSH and LQKENI. This CDR3 reads CASSRGSNYGYTF. Written as DNA, the CDR3 is TGTGCCAGCTCGCGTGGGTCTAACTATGGCTACACCTTC.

CDR3 DNA: TGTGCCAGCAGCGCCAACAGGGGGGCTCAGCCCCAGCATTTT. Amino acid sequence: CASSANRGAQPQHF. V gene TRBV28 combines with J gene TRBJ1-5; 8 nucleotides align to TRBD1. The ends lost 6 bases at V and 6 bases at J; junction bases unmatched: 7. Germline values: CDR1 MDHEN, CDR2 SYDVKM. The CDR3 sequence is 14 residues long.

Points on this clone: Mismatch with germline at one junction end may stem from a read error. V is TRBV7-7 and J is TRBJ2-1; a possible D gene is TRBD1 (5 bases). Germline V CDR1 and CDR2: SSHAT, FNYEAQ (reference sequence). The CDR3 is made up of 15 amino acids. CDR3 nucleotides: TGTGCTAGCAGCTTAGGGGCTCTGCCTTACAATGAGCAGTTCTTC. Translation gives CASSLGALPYNEQFF.

This clone has just a few counts. V and J are TRBV29-1 and TRBJ2-1; tentatively, D is TRBD1 or TRBD2 (5 bases each). Trimming stripped 6 bases from V and 3 bases from J, with 15 bases between. The CDR3 is 14 residues long. Germline CDR1 is SQVTM and CDR2 is ANQGSEA. CDR3 sequence (DNA): TGCAGCGTCGCCCCTGGGGGAAACTACAATGAGCAGTTCTTC. Translated: CSVAPGGNYNEQFF.

The chain employs TRBV5-1 and TRBJ2-5; no clear D gene. Germline V lookup: CDR1 SGHRS, CDR2 YFSETQ. This CDR3 has 16 residues. V was clipped by 6 bases and J by 1 base, with 19 bases between them. The CDR3 spells CASKAPVGLFQETQYF. DNA of the CDR3: TGCGCCAGCAAAGCCCCGGTCGGGCTATTCCAAGAGACCCAGTACTTC. Looking up the rest from reference TRBV5-1 and TRBJ2-5 gives the full variable domain: KAGVTQTPRYLIKTRGQQVTLSCSPISGHRSVSWYQQTPGQGLQFLFEYFSETQRNKGNFPGRFSGRQFSNSRSEMNVSTLELGDSALYLCASKAPVGLFQETQYFGPGTRLLVL.

The chain combines TRBV20-1 with TRBJ2-7; D not certain. CDR1 is DFQATT, CDR2 SNEGSKA, per germline (reference sequence). The V gene lost 3 bases and the J gene lost 5 bases, with 8 bases spanning the gap. The CDR3 has 11 amino acids. CDR3 coding DNA: TGCAGTGCTAGCGGGCTCCACGAGCAGTACTTC. It codes for CSASGLHEQYF.

V gene TRBV29-1 combines with J gene TRBJ1-4, with D possibly TRBD1 on 5 matching bases. The CDR3 totals 13 residues. V gave up 5 bases and J gave up 7 bases, with 14 bases separating them. Germline V gene data show CDR1 as SQVTM and CDR2 as ANQGSEA. In DNA, the CDR3 is TGCAGCGTTCTTGGGGCAGGGAGTGAAAAACTGTTTTTT. This encodes CSVLGAGSEKLFF.

The chain links TRBV2 to TRBJ2-1; 8 bases line up with TRBD2. This CDR3 is 15 amino acids long. The junction had 10 bases not matched to a gene; V was cut back by 8 bases and J by 4 bases. CDR1 is SNHLY and CDR2 is FYNNEI in the germline V gene. CDR3 protein: CASWIAGMKYNEQFF. CDR3 bases: TGTGCCAGCTGGATAGCGGGAATGAAGTACAATGAGCAGTTCTTC.

This chain uses TRBV2 with TRBJ1-4, with D unclear. Trimming took off 6 bases at V and 5 bases at J, with 16 bases between the two ends. This CDR3 contains 15 residues. Germline V gives CDR1 SNHLY, CDR2 FYNNEI. The CDR3 is CASSLTWAGNEKLFF. The CDR3 region has the DNA TGTGCCAGCAGCCTTACGTGGGCGGGAAATGAAAAACTGTTTTTT.

V gene TRBV4-2 combines with J gene TRBJ1-1, with D uncertain. The V gene's germline CDR1 is LGHNA and CDR2 YNFKEQ. The CDR3 spans 14 residues. Trimming stripped 4 bases from V and 1 base from J, with 10 bases between. CDR3 amino acids: CASSPPRSNTEAFF. CDR3 nucleotide sequence: TGTGCCAGCAGCCCGCCCCGGTCGAACACTGAAGCTTTCTTT.

The genes are TRBV19 and TRBJ1-3, with D uncertain. The CDR3 is 15 amino acids. Germline CDR1 LNHDA, CDR2 SQIVND (reference sequence). The ends were cut back, 3 bases at V and 0 bases at J, with 9 bases in the middle. For the CDR3, the DNA is TGTGCCAGTAGTATTTTTGCTGACTCTGGAAACACCATATATTTT. Protein product: CASSIFADSGNTIYF.

There are a few counts of this clone. The CDR3 loop is CASSLVPNRELYEQYF. The CDR3 coding sequence is TGTGCCAGCAGCTTGGTTCCAAACAGAGAACTCTACGAGCAGTACTTC. This chain uses TRBV5-6 with TRBJ2-7; no clear D gene. CDR3 length equals 16 residues. With 0 bases removed from V and 3 bases from J, the gap between germline ends came to 16 bases. CDR1 is SGHDT, CDR2 YYEEEE, per germline.

V is TRBV7-9 and J is TRBJ1-6, with D possibly TRBD1 on 6 matching bases. Germline values: CDR1 SEHNR, CDR2 FQNEAQ (reference sequence). V lost 5 bases and J 8 bases, leaving 16 bases between the germline ends. The CDR3 consists of 15 residues. The DNA for the CDR3 is TGTGCCAGCAGCCCCCCGACAGGAGGAGATTCACCCCTCCACTTT. Residues: CASSPPTGGDSPLHF.